A single sample is the source of the 27 T cell receptor beta chains below, sequenced in a study of regulatory dendritic cells for organ transplantation. The assay was immunoSEQ multiplex PCR, and TCRdb's table has in-frame clones only and misses some. The sample carries under 15,000 clones, just under 80% recorded once. These receptors have no known antigen. Sorted subsets were CFSE-labeled and cultured roughly five days with allogeneic dendritic cells. The sequenced sample consisted of naive CD8+ T cells from blood cultured with regulatory dendritic cells. The subset denotes: CD45RA+ naive T cells. These receptors all come from a human donor in good health.

This sequence joins TRBV7-9 and TRBJ2-7; 7 bases match TRBD2. The CDR3 has 15 amino acids. Germline values: CDR1 SEHNR, CDR2 FQNEAQ (reference sequence). The V and J ends lost 5 bases and 2 bases, in that order; junction bases with no gene match: 9. CDR3 loop: CASSSGTADPYEQYF. The CDR3 nucleotides read TGTGCCAGCAGCAGCGGGACCGCGGATCCCTACGAGCAGTACTTC.

The chain joins TRBV15 to TRBJ2-7, with TRBD1 matching 8 bases. V shed 5 bases, J shed 0 bases, and the junction held 6 bases outside the gene matches. The CDR3 runs 15 residues. Looked up from germline, CDR1 is LNHNV and CDR2 is YYDKDF (reference sequence). The CDR3 reads CATSPRQGSSYEQYF. The DNA of the CDR3 is TGTGCCACCAGCCCGAGACAGGGGAGCTCCTACGAGCAGTACTTC.

The V and J genes are TRBV7-8 and TRBJ2-7; a weak D match, TRBD1 (5 bases). V was cut by 1 base and J by 5 bases, with 15 bases left in between. Germline V lookup: CDR1 SGHVS, CDR2 FQNEAQ. CDR3 length: 15 residues. The CDR3 DNA is TGTGCCAGCAGCTTAGTCGTAGGGGCGATCCACGAGCAGTACTTC. Translation gives CASSLVVGAIHEQYF.

The chain employs TRBV6-5 and TRBJ2-1; D gene ambiguous. V shed 0 bases and J shed 5 bases, with 5 bases lying between them. The CDR3 is made up of 13 amino acids. Germline CDR1 reads MNHEY; CDR2 reads SVGAGI. The CDR3 is CASSYSENNEQFF. The DNA of the CDR3 is TGTGCCAGCAGTTACTCGGAGAACAATGAGCAGTTCTTC.

The chain recombines TRBV19 with TRBJ2-7; D is perhaps TRBD1 (6 bases). Trimming removed 0 bases at V and 7 bases at J, with 16 bases between. The CDR3 length is 15 residues. The germline gives CDR1 LNHDA, CDR2 SQIVND (reference sequence). The CDR3 nucleotides read TGTGCCAGTAGTATAGACTTATGGGGGCAACCTGAGCAGTACTTC. This sequence encodes CASSIDLWGQPEQYF.

V is TRBV4-3 and J is TRBJ1-2, with 7 bases fitting TRBD1. This CDR3 comprises 18 residues. The V and J ends lost 2 bases and 0 bases, in that order; junction bases with no gene match: 12. Germline loops: CDR1 LGHNA, CDR2 YSLEER. The CDR3 here is CASSQTTGTVLANYGYTF. CDR3 DNA sequence: TGCGCCAGCAGCCAAACAACCGGGACAGTGCTAGCTAACTATGGCTACACCTTC.

The rearrangement joins TRBV25-1 to TRBJ1-5; D gene unclear. In germline, CDR1 is MGHDK, CDR2 SYGVNS. The germline V and J ends were trimmed by 1 base and 3 bases, with 13 bases remaining between them. CDR3 length: 16 residues. CDR3 residues: CASSESGGRHNQPQHF. The CDR3 DNA sequence: TGTGCCAGCAGTGAATCAGGCGGGCGTCACAATCAGCCCCAGCATTTT.

The chain uses TRBV16 and TRBJ2-7; 7 nucleotides match TRBD2. The V gene end was trimmed by 4 bases and the J gene end by 3 bases; junction bases not matched to a gene: 0. The CDR3 loop spans 12 amino acids. Germline CDR1 KGHSY, CDR2 FQNENV. CDR3 loop: CASSREGYEQYF. The CDR3 DNA sequence: TGTGCCAGCAGCCGGGAGGGCTACGAGCAGTACTTC.

The chain links TRBV7-9 to TRBJ2-1; TRBD1 matches 7 bases. V shed 5 bases and J 5 bases; nucleotides not matched to a gene: 9. This CDR3 spans 15 amino acids. Germline CDR1 SEHNR, CDR2 FQNEAQ (reference sequence). For the CDR3, the DNA is TGTGCCAGCAGCCTATTGGAGACAGGGCACAATGAGCAGTTCTTC. The encoded protein is CASSLLETGHNEQFF.

The DNA for the CDR3 is TGTGCCAGCAGCCTTGCGAGGGAGCTGTTTTTT. Translation gives CASSLARELFF. The chain combines TRBV13 with TRBJ2-2; D is uncertain. Germline V gene data show CDR1 as PRHDT and CDR2 as FYEKMQ (reference sequence). The CDR3 extends over 11 amino acids. Between the trimmed V and J ends, which lost 5 bases and 9 bases, there was a span of 7 bases.

V is TRBV9 and J is TRBJ2-1; 10 bases line up with TRBD2. Germline trimming cut 5 bases from V and 8 bases from J; bases unmatched to any gene: 10. This CDR3 contains 15 residues. Germline V gene lookup returns CDR1 SGDLS and CDR2 YYNGEE. The CDR3 DNA sequence: TGTGCCAGCAGTCTTAGCGGGGGGAATTACCATGAGCAGTTCTTC. Protein product: CASSLSGGNYHEQFF.

The chain joins TRBV9 to TRBJ1-1; 9 nucleotides match TRBD1. The CDR3 runs 16 residues. The germline CDR1 and CDR2 sequences are SGDLS and YYNGEE. V was pared by 0 bases and J by 3 bases, with 6 bases of the junction left unmatched. CDR3 DNA sequence: TGTGCCAGCAGCGTAGAGGACAGGGGACATGACACTGAAGCTTTCTTT. This translates into CASSVEDRGHDTEAFF.

This clone came up a few times. The chain employs TRBV11-2 and TRBJ2-7; D is possibly TRBD2 (6 bases). CDR3 size: 14 residues. The germline V gene has CDR1 SGHAT and CDR2 FQNNGV. Trimming left V 5 bases short and J 6 bases short, with 17 bases between. Here the CDR3 DNA reads TGTGCCAGCAGCCTCGGGACCCTCGGGAGCGAGCAGTACTTC. It codes for CASSLGTLGSEQYF. Together with reference TRBV11-2 and TRBJ2-7, the CDR3 gives the full variable domain: EAGVAQSPRYKIIEKRQSVAFWCNPISGHATLYWYQQILGQGPKLLIQFQNNGVVDDSQLPKDRFSAERLKGVDSTLKIQPAKLEDSAVYLCASSLGTLGSEQYFGPGTRLTVT.

This chain joins TRBV7-9 and TRBJ2-4; 9 positions match TRBD1. Per germline, CDR1 SEHNR and CDR2 FQNEAQ (reference sequence). The CDR3 covers 15 residues. J gave up 6 bases and V 2 bases, and 5 bases lay outside the gene matches. The CDR3 sequence is CASSLWDRAGNIQYF. DNA of the CDR3: TGTGCCAGCAGCTTATGGGACAGGGCGGGAAACATTCAGTACTTC.

The V and J genes are TRBV9 and TRBJ1-2, with 7 bases fitting TRBD1. The CDR3 totals 14 residues. Per germline, CDR1 SGDLS and CDR2 YYNGEE. J gave up 5 bases and V 3 bases, and 7 bases lay outside the gene matches. The CDR3 reads CASSGKRGPYGYTF. In DNA form, the CDR3 reads TGTGCCAGCAGCGGAAAGAGGGGGCCGTATGGCTACACCTTC. The full variable domain, rest sourced from reference TRBV9 and TRBJ1-2, is DSGVTQTPKHLITATGQRVTLRCSPRSGDLSVYWYQQSLDQGLQFLIQYYNGEERAKGNILERFSAQQFPDLHSELNLSSLELGDSALYFCASSGKRGPYGYTFGSGTRLTVV.

The chain employs TRBV19 and TRBJ1-4; D remains ambiguous. CDR3 length: 13 amino acids. V was shortened by 8 bases and J by 8 bases, with 15 bases between the two germline ends. Germline CDR1 and CDR2: LNHDA and SQIVND (reference sequence). The CDR3 nucleotides read TGTGCCAGTTCTCCAATAGAGGAGGAAAAACTGTTTTTT. It yields the protein CASSPIEEEKLFF. The full variable domain, its missing parts supplied by reference TRBV19 and TRBJ1-4, is DGGITQSPKYLFRKEGQNVTLSCEQNLNHDAMYWYRQDPGQGLRLIYYSQIVNDFQKGDIAEGYSVSREKKESFPLTVTSAQKNPTAFYLCASSPIEEEKLFFGSGTQLSVL.

The chain has TRBV6-5 and TRBJ2-2; 7 bases line up with TRBD1. The CDR3 runs 15 residues. V lost 6 bases to trimming and J lost 3 bases; unmatched junction nucleotides: 7. Per germline, CDR1 MNHEY and CDR2 SVGAGI. Here the CDR3 DNA reads TGTGCCAGCAGCCATACAGGGGTCTACACCGGGGAGCTGTTTTTT. The encoded protein is CASSHTGVYTGELFF.

The gene calls are TRBV29-1 and TRBJ2-5; 11 nucleotides match TRBD1. The CDR3 loop spans 15 amino acids. The V and J ends lost 7 bases and 5 bases, in that order; junction bases with no gene match: 12. Germline CDR1 SQVTM, CDR2 ANQGSEA. The CDR3 is CSGSRGQGAWETQYF. The DNA of the CDR3 is TGCAGCGGGTCCCGCGGACAGGGGGCGTGGGAGACCCAGTACTTC.

The V call is TRBV5-1, the J call TRBJ2-7; 8 bases align to TRBD2. This CDR3 contains 15 residues. J was trimmed by 2 bases and V by 6 bases; bases with no gene match: 10. CDR1 and CDR2 (germline): SGHRS, YFSETQ. The chain's CDR3 is CASTFFAGGTYEQYF. The CDR3 nucleotides read TGCGCCAGCACCTTTTTCGCGGGGGGCACCTACGAGCAGTACTTC.

This clone has only one observation. The genes are TRBV5-8 and TRBJ1-5; D call uncertain. This CDR3 contains 16 residues. Deletions cut 2 bases from V and 2 bases from J, with 14 bases between. Germline loops: CDR1 SGHTS, CDR2 YDEGEE. Here the CDR3 reads CASSLTRKKGNQPQHF. CDR3 nucleotide sequence: TGTGCCAGCAGCTTAACACGCAAAAAAGGCAATCAGCCCCAGCATTTT.

The rearrangement joins TRBV7-8 to TRBJ2-3; 9 positions match TRBD2. The CDR3 contains 16 residues. The germline V gene has CDR1 SGHVS and CDR2 FQNEAQ. V trimming: 7 bases; J trimming: 0 bases; junction bases outside the gene matches: 8. The CDR3 DNA is TGTGCCAGCAAATCAGGCGGGGGGGGTAGCACAGATACGCAGTATTTT. It specifies CASKSGGGGSTDTQYF.

V usage is TRBV5-5 and J usage is TRBJ2-2; TRBD1 matches 8 bases. The CDR3 has 15 residues. Germline V gene data show CDR1 as SGHKS and CDR2 as YYEKEE (reference sequence). V was clipped by 2 bases and J by 6 bases; unmatched bases: 6. The CDR3 loop reads CASSFGQGGPGELFF. Written as DNA, the CDR3 is TGTGCCAGCAGCTTTGGACAGGGTGGTCCCGGGGAGCTGTTTTTT. Looking up the rest from reference TRBV5-5 and TRBJ2-2 gives the full variable domain: DAGVTQSPTHLIKTRGQQVTLRCSPISGHKSVSWYQQVLGQGPQFIFQYYEKEERGRGNFPDRFSARQFPNYSSELNVNALLLGDSALYLCASSFGQGGPGELFFGEGSRLTVL.

The chain combines TRBV4-1 with TRBJ2-3, with TRBD2 matching 9 bases. V lost 6 bases to trimming and J lost 0 bases; unmatched junction nucleotides: 4. The CDR3 contains 15 residues. Germline values: CDR1 MGHRA, CDR2 YSYEKL. CDR3 DNA sequence: TGCGCCAGCAGTGTCACTAGCGGGAGCACAGATACGCAGTATTTT. Translating gives CASSVTSGSTDTQYF.

The chain combines TRBV27 with TRBJ2-7; possibly TRBD2 for D (5 bases). The CDR3 runs to 11 residues. CDR1 and CDR2 from the germline V gene are MNHEY and SMNVEV (reference sequence). V was shortened by 4 bases and J by 9 bases, with 10 bases between the two germline ends. The CDR3 loop reads CASSSGGPQYF. CDR3 nucleotide sequence: TGTGCCAGCAGTTCCGGAGGTCCGCAGTACTTC.

The chain recombines TRBV7-9 with TRBJ1-3; 10 bases match TRBD1. Germline CDR1 reads SEHNR; CDR2 reads FQNEAQ (reference sequence). CDR3 size: 14 residues. V was pared by 6 bases and J by 8 bases, with 7 bases of the junction left unmatched. In DNA, the CDR3 is TGTGCCAGCAGACGACAGGGGGCGATGGACACCATATATTTT. Translation: CASRRQGAMDTIYF.

The V gene is TRBV14, the J gene TRBJ1-6; 7 bases line up with TRBD1. The trim removed 4 bases at V and 6 bases at J, leaving 9 bases unmatched. The CDR3 covers 16 residues. Germline V CDR1 and CDR2: SGHDN, FVKESK. CDR3 residues: CASSLRSRGRNSPLHF. The CDR3 region has the DNA TGTGCCAGCAGCCTCCGCTCGAGGGGGCGTAATTCACCCCTCCACTTT.

The rearrangement uses TRBV23-1 and TRBJ1-5; weak D call: TRBD1 (6 bases). TRBV23-1 belongs to the ORF category, with a function that is uncertain. Trimming left V 2 bases short and J 7 bases short, with 12 bases between. The CDR3 is 14 residues long. The CDR3 DNA reads TGCGCCAGCAGTCAAGGGGGCGTGGGGCAGCCCCAGCATTTT. Encoded protein: CASSQGGVGQPQHF.